This T cell receptor (beta chain) was identified in a study of T-cell reconstitution after alpha-beta-depleted transplantation in children. This clonotype came up a few times. TCRbeta library preparation incorporated unique molecular identifiers. TCRdb re-called the PCR reads through MiXCR, storing one row per CDR3 protein. In the table there are roughly 400,000 distinct CDR3 sequences, approximately 41% of which are singletons. With 2 bases clipped from V and 5 bases from J, the junction kept 15 bases outside the gene matches. This CDR3 is 18 amino acids long. Germline V gene lookup returns CDR1 MNHNS and CDR2 SASEGT.

Sequenced material: PBMCs, taken before TCRalphabeta/CD19-depleted stem cell transplant. This receptor was obtained from a girl aged 2-15 years with aplastic anemia, due to receive a stem cell transplant. The V and J genes are TRBV6-1 and TRBJ2-7, with 10 positions matching TRBD2. The CDR3 loop reads CASSETLTSSGSTHEQYF. For the CDR3, the DNA is TGTGCCAGCAGTGAAACCCTAACCTCTAGCGGGAGTACCCACGAGCAGTACTTC.